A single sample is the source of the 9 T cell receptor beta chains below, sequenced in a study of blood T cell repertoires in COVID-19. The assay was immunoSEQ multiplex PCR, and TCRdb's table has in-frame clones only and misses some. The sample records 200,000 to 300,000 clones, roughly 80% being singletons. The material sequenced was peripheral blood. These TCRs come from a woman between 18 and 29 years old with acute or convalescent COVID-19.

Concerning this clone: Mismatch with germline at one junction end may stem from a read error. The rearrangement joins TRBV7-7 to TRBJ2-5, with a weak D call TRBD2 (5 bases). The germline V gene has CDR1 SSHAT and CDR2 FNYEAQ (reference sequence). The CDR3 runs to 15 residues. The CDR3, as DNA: TGTGCTAGCAGCTTGACCCGGGAAGCACAAGAGACCCAGTACTTC. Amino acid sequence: CASSLTREAQETQYF.

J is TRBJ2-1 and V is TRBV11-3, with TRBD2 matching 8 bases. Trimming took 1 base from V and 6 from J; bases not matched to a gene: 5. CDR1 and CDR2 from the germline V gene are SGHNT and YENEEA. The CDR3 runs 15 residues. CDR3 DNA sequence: TGTGCCAGCAGCTTAGGCCCCGGGACTAGCAATGAGCAGTTCTTC. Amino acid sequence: CASSLGPGTSNEQFF.

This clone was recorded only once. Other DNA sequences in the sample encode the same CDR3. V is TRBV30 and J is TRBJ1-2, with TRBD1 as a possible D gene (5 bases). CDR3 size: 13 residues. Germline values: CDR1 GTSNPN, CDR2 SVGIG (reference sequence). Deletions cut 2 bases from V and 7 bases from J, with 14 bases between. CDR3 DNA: TGTGCCTGGAGTCTGGGGGGTTTGGGTGGCTACACCTTC. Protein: CAWSLGGLGGYTF.

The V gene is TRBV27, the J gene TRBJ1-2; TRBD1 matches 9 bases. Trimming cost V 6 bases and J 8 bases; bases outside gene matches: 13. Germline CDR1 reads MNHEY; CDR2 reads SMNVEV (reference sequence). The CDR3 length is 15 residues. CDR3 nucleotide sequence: TGTGCCAGCAGCCCGTATGGACAGGGGACTGTCGGCTACACCTTC. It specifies CASSPYGQGTVGYTF.

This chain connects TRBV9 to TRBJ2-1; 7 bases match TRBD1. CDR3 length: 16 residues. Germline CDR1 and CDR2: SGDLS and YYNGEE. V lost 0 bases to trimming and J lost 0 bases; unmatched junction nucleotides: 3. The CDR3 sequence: CASSVAGQSSYNEQFF. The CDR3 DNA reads TGTGCCAGCAGCGTAGCGGGACAGAGCTCCTACAATGAGCAGTTCTTC.

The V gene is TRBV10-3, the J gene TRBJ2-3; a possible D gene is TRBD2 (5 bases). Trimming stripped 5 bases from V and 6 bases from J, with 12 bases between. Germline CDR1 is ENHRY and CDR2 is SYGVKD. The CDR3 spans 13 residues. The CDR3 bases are TGTGCCATCAGTCTAGACTACCGGGATACGCAGTATTTT. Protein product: CAISLDYRDTQYF.

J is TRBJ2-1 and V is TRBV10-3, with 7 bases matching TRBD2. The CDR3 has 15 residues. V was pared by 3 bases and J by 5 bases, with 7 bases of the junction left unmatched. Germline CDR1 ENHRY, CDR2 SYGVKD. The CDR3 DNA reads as TGTGCCATCAGTGATCTAGCGGAGAGTCACAATGAGCAGTTCTTC. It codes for CAISDLAESHNEQFF.

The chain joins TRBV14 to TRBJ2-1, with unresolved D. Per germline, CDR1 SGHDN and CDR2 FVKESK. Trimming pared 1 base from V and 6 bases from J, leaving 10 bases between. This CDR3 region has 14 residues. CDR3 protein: CASSQAGFGNEQFF. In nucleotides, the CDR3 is TGTGCCAGCAGCCAAGCAGGTTTCGGCAATGAGCAGTTCTTC.

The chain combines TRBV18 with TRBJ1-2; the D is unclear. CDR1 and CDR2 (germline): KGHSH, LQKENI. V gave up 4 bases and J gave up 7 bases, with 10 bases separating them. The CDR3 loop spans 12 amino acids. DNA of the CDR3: TGTGCCAGCTCACACGGGGTAACTGGCTACACCTTC. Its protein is CASSHGVTGYTF. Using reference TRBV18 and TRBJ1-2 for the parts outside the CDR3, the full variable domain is NAGVMQNPRHLVRRRGQEARLRCSPMKGHSHVYWYRQLPEEGLKFMVYLQKENIIDESGMPKERFSAEFPKEGPSILRIQQVVRGDSAAYFCASSHGVTGYTFGSGTRLTVV.